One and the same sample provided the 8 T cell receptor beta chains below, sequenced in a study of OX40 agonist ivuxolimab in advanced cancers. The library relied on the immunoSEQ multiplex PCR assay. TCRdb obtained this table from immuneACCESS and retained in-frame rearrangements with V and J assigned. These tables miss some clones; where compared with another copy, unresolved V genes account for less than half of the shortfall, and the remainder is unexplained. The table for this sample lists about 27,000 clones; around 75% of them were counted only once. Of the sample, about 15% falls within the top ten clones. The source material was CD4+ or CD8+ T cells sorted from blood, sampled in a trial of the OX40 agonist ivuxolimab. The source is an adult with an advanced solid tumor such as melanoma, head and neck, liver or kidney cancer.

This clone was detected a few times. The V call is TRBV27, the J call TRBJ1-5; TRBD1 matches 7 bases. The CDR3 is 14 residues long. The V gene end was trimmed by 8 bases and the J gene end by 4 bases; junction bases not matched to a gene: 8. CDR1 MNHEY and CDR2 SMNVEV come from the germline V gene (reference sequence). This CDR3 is CASGQGDKNQPQHF. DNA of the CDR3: TGTGCCAGCGGTCAGGGGGATAAGAATCAGCCCCAGCATTTT.

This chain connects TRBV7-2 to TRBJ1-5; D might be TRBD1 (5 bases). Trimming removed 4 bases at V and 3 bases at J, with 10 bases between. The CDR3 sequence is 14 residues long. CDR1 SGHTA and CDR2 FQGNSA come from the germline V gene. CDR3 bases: TGTGCCAGCAGCTCGACAGCCCTCAATCAGCCCCAGCATTTT. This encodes CASSSTALNQPQHF.

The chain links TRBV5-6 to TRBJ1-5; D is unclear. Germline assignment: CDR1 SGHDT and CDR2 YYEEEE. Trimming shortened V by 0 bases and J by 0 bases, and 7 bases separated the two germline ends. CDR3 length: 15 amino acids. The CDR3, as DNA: TGTGCCAGCAGCTTGGGGTGGGGTAGCAATCAGCCCCAGCATTTT. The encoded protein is CASSLGWGSNQPQHF.

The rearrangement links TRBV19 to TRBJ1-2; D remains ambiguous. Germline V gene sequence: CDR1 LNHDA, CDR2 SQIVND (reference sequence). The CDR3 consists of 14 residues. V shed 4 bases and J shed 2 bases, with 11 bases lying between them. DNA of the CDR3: TGTGCCAGTAGTAGACAAGCCCAGAACTATGGCTACACCTTC. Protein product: CASSRQAQNYGYTF.

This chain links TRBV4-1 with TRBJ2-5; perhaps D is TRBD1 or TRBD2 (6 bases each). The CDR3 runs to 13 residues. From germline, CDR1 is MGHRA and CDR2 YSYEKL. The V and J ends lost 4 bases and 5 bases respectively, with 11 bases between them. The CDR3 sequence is CASSRWRGETQYF. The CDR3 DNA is TGCGCCAGCAGCCGTTGGAGGGGGGAGACCCAGTACTTC.

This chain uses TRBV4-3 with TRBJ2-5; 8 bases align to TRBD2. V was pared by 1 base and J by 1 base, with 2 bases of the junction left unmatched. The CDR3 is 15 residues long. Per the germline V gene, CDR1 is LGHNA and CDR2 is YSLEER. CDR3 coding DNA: TGCGCCAGCAGCCAAGTTACTAGCGGCCAAGAGACCCAGTACTTC. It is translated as CASSQVTSGQETQYF.

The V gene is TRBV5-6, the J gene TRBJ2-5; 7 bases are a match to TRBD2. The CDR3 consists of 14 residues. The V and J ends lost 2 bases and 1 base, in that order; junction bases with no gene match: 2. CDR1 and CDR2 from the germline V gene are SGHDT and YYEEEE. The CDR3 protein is CASSFWGGQETQYF. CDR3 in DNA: TGTGCCAGCAGCTTTTGGGGGGGCCAAGAGACCCAGTACTTC.

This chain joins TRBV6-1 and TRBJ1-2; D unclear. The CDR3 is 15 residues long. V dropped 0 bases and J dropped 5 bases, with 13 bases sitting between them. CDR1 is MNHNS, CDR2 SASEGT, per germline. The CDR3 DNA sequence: TGTGCCAGCAGTGAAGCGCGATCGGGGAGGTATGGCTACACCTTC. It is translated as CASSEARSGRYGYTF.